What follows are 18 T cell receptor beta chains derived from one specimen sequenced in a study of somatic mutations in cytotoxic T cells in rheumatoid arthritis. The table came from immunoSEQ multiplex PCR; TCRdb's copy has only in-frame clones and leaves some out. The data contain 15,000 or so clones, 75% to 80% of them singletons. The material sequenced was CD8+ T cells sorted from blood. The receptor set was obtained from an adult with rheumatoid arthritis.

The genes are TRBV19 and TRBJ1-1; D is unresolved. V lost 1 base to trimming and J lost 1 base, with 1 base between them. This CDR3 is built from 12 residues. Per germline, CDR1 LNHDA and CDR2 SQIVND (reference sequence). Here the CDR3 reads CASSIGNTEAFF. The CDR3 nucleotides read TGTGCCAGTAGTATAGGGAACACTGAAGCTTTCTTT.

This rearrangement joins TRBV4-2 to TRBJ2-5; D is uncertain. The J call may be mistaken, given a closer DNA end match to TRBJ2-7. This CDR3 is built from 15 residues. Germline V gene lookup returns CDR1 LGHNA and CDR2 YNFKEQ. As DNA, the CDR3 is TGTGCCAGCAGCCAAGATTGGTCCCCGGGCTACGAGCAGTACTTC. Amino acid sequence: CASSQDWSPGYEQYF.

J is TRBJ2-1 and V is TRBV6-1; D remains unclear. The V gene's germline CDR1 is MNHNS and CDR2 SASEGT. This CDR3 region has 13 residues. V lost 2 bases and J lost 6, with 8 bases in between. The CDR3: CASSELATNEQFF. CDR3 DNA sequence: TGTGCCAGCAGTGAATTGGCCACCAATGAGCAGTTCTTC.

This chain links TRBV7-9 with TRBJ1-1; 10 bases match TRBD1. Unmatched junction bases numbered 6, after V lost 5 bases and J lost 3 bases. Germline CDR1 reads SEHNR; CDR2 reads FQNEAQ (reference sequence). The CDR3 runs to 15 residues. The chain's CDR3 is CASSPGTGVYTEAFF. The CDR3 nucleotides read TGTGCCAGCAGCCCGGGGACAGGGGTATACACTGAAGCTTTCTTT.

Concerning this clone itself: A read error may produce the germline difference seen at one junction end. The chain links TRBV7-2 to TRBJ2-7, with D perhaps assigned TRBD1 or TRBD2 (5 bases each). There are 13 residues in the CDR3. The germline V gene has CDR1 SGHTA and CDR2 FQGNSA. CDR3 sequence reads: CASSQRTGREQYF. In DNA form, the CDR3 reads TGCGCCAGCAGCCAAAGGACGGGGCGGGAGCAGTACTTC.

This chain uses TRBV6-6 with TRBJ1-2; a possible D gene is TRBD1 (6 bases). The ends were cut back, 5 bases at V and 7 bases at J, with 20 bases in the middle. The germline V gene has CDR1 MNHNY and CDR2 SVGAGI (reference sequence). The CDR3 sequence is 15 residues long. The CDR3 reads CASSRSAGVGGGYTF. The CDR3 DNA is TGTGCCAGCAGTCGGAGTGCAGGGGTAGGGGGTGGCTACACCTTC.

The chain links TRBV7-9 to TRBJ2-3; 9 bases are a match to TRBD2. V lost 4 bases, J lost 2 bases, and 4 bases stayed unmatched. Germline V CDR1 and CDR2: SEHNR, FQNEAQ (reference sequence). CDR3 length: 15 amino acids. CDR3 nucleotide sequence: TGTGCCAGCAGCTCGGGACTAGCTCCCACAGATACGCAGTATTTT. Translated: CASSSGLAPTDTQYF.

This clone was counted once. The chain has TRBV27 and TRBJ2-3; tentative D call: TRBD2 (6 bases). Germline CDR1 reads MNHEY; CDR2 reads SMNVEV (reference sequence). Trimming cost V 1 base and J 3 bases, with 20 bases left between them. The CDR3 covers 18 residues. The CDR3 loop is CASSLLAPTSWGTDTQYF. CDR3 nucleotides: TGTGCCAGCAGTTTATTGGCCCCCACTAGCTGGGGGACAGATACGCAGTATTTT.

This clone was recorded once. The rearrangement uses TRBV4-3 and TRBJ1-2; a weak D match, TRBD1 (6 bases). V lost 0 bases, J lost 6 bases, and 14 bases lay in between. CDR3 length equals 15 residues. The germline V gene has CDR1 LGHNA and CDR2 YSLEER. CDR3 sequence (DNA): TGCGCCAGCAGCCAAGACGGGGGGGCGTTCGATGGCTACACCTTC. Its protein is CASSQDGGAFDGYTF.

The chain employs TRBV9 and TRBJ2-1; 10 bases map to TRBD2. V shed 4 bases, J shed 10 bases, and the junction held 5 bases outside the gene matches. This CDR3 region has 13 residues. The germline CDR1 and CDR2 sequences are SGDLS and YYNGEE. CDR3 DNA sequence: TGTGCCAGCAGCCTCTTAGCGGGAGGAGAGCAGTTCTTC. Residues: CASSLLAGGEQFF.

This chain links TRBV5-1 with TRBJ2-1; 12 nucleotides match TRBD2. Germline loops: CDR1 SGHRS, CDR2 YFSETQ. Trimming took 0 bases from V and 4 from J; bases not matched to a gene: 2. CDR3 length: 16 amino acids. The CDR3 sequence is CASSLGTSGTYNEQFF. CDR3 sequence (DNA): TGCGCCAGCAGCTTGGGGACTAGCGGGACGTACAATGAGCAGTTCTTC.

The chain carries TRBV9 and TRBJ2-1; 13 nucleotides agree with TRBD2. V was clipped by 4 bases and J by 10 bases; unmatched bases: 5. Germline loops: CDR1 SGDLS, CDR2 YYNGEE. The CDR3 sequence is 14 residues long. The CDR3: CASSLGLAGAEQFF. Written as DNA, the CDR3 is TGTGCCAGCAGCCTCGGACTAGCGGGAGCCGAGCAGTTCTTC.

V usage is TRBV7-6 and J usage is TRBJ2-2, with D perhaps TRBD1 or TRBD2 (5 bases each). The CDR3 covers 15 residues. V was pared by 0 bases and J by 6 bases, with 11 bases between. The V gene's germline CDR1 is SGHVS and CDR2 FNYEAQ. DNA for the CDR3: TGTGCCAGCAGCTTAGCCCTCGGGACCCCCGGGGAGCTGTTTTTT. Translated, it gives CASSLALGTPGELFF.

The genes are TRBV27 and TRBJ1-2; perhaps TRBD1 as D (6 bases). The germline V gene has CDR1 MNHEY and CDR2 SMNVEV (reference sequence). V lost 6 bases and J 4 bases, leaving 21 bases between the germline ends. There are 16 residues in the CDR3. The chain's CDR3 is CASSPSILDRTYGYTF. For the CDR3, the DNA is TGTGCCAGCAGCCCATCTATTCTGGACAGAACCTATGGCTACACCTTC.

V and J are TRBV27 and TRBJ1-2, with D possibly being TRBD1 (5 bases). Trimming removed 8 bases at V and 2 bases at J, with 24 bases between. Per germline, CDR1 MNHEY and CDR2 SMNVEV (reference sequence). The CDR3 sequence is 17 residues long. The DNA for the CDR3 is TGTGCCAGCGGGTCCTTAGGTGGCAGGGAGGGAAACTATGGCTACACCTTC. It is translated as CASGSLGGREGNYGYTF.

About this clone itself: Other DNA sequences in this sample translate to the same CDR3. The chain combines TRBV7-2 with TRBJ2-5, with a possible D match to TRBD2 (6 bases). V was trimmed by 5 bases and J by 0 bases, leaving 10 bases between them. Germline V gene data show CDR1 as SGHTA and CDR2 as FQGNSA. The CDR3 spans 14 residues. CDR3 sequence reads: CASSPTGDQETQYF. CDR3 in DNA: TGTGCCAGCAGCCCGACGGGGGACCAAGAGACCCAGTACTTC. The full variable domain, with the rest looked up from reference TRBV7-2 and TRBJ2-5, is GAGVSQSPSNKVTEKGKDVELRCDPISGHTALYWYRQSLGQGLEFLIYFQGNSAPDKSGLPSDRFSAERTGGSVSTLTIQRTQQEDSAVYLCASSPTGDQETQYFGPGTRLLVL.

The V call is TRBV7-2, the J call TRBJ2-5, with unresolved D. The end of the DNA aligns better with TRBJ2-7, so the J call may be wrong. The CDR3 sequence is 15 residues long. The V gene's germline CDR1 is SGHTA and CDR2 FQGNSA. CDR3 sequence reads: CASSLSADTTYEQYF. The CDR3 DNA sequence: TGTGCCAGCAGCTTATCGGCGGATACAACCTACGAGCAGTACTTC.

The gene calls are TRBV4-1 and TRBJ2-5; 7 positions agree with TRBD2. Germline loops: CDR1 MGHRA, CDR2 YSYEKL. The CDR3 covers 15 residues. After removal of 2 bases from V and 3 bases from J, the junction contained 6 bases not matched to a gene. Here the CDR3 DNA reads TGCGCCAGCAGCCAACCTAGCGGTCAGGAAGAGACCCAGTACTTC. Translation gives CASSQPSGQEETQYF.